These 4 T cell receptor beta chains share one sample of origin, sequenced in a study of T cell responses to AZD1222 COVID-19 vaccine. Generated by immunoSEQ multiplex PCR, the TCRdb table keeps only in-frame clones and is missing some. The sample records about 270,000 clones, 90% to 95% being singletons. This sample comprised peripheral blood, obtained 28 days after the second AZD1222 dose. Every receptor here comes from an adult who received the AZD1222 COVID-19 vaccine.

The chain carries TRBV30 and TRBJ2-1, with 10 bases matching TRBD2. The J segment lost 0 bases and the V segment lost 4 bases, leaving 0 bases of the junction unmatched. This CDR3 is 14 amino acids long. Per germline, CDR1 GTSNPN and CDR2 SVGIG (reference sequence). The chain's CDR3 is CAWTSGSSYNEQFF. CDR3 nucleotides: TGTGCCTGGACTAGCGGGAGCTCCTACAATGAGCAGTTCTTC.

The chain is built from TRBV6-2 or TRBV6-3 and TRBJ2-3, with TRBD2 matching 9 bases. The ends lost 1 base at V and 1 base at J; junction bases unmatched: 9. CDR1 is MNHEY, CDR2 SVGEGT, per germline. The CDR3 has 18 residues. CDR3 amino acids: CASSYFSGVAGGTDTQYF. The CDR3 DNA follows: TGTGCCAGCAGTTACTTTTCGGGAGTAGCGGGGGGCACAGATACGCAGTATTTT.

The chain is built from TRBV6-2 or TRBV6-3 and TRBJ1-1; tentative D call: TRBD1 (5 bases). V lost 0 bases and J 10 bases, leaving 15 bases between the germline ends. The germline gives CDR1 MNHEY, CDR2 SVGEGT. The CDR3 totals 14 residues. The CDR3 nucleotides are TGTGCCAGCAGTTACTCGAACTCCGGGGCAGCAGCTTTCTTT. This codes for CASSYSNSGAAAFF.

CDR3 in DNA: TGTGCCAGCAGTTACTCGGACTATTCACCCCTCCACTTT. It yields the protein CASSYSDYSPLHF. V usage is TRBV6-5 and J usage is TRBJ1-6, with D uncertain. Germline CDR1 and CDR2: MNHEY and SVGAGI. V was trimmed by 0 bases and J by 8 bases, leaving 5 bases between them. This CDR3 comprises 13 residues.